This T cell receptor beta chain derives from a study of blood T cell repertoires in COVID-19. Study-level information: The samples span acute and convalescent COVID-19 from the United States, Italy and Spain. T cells, B-cell-depleted T cells, or PBMCs provided the cDNA or gDNA that served as material.

As processed by the authors: Nucleated cell counts were estimated from reference gene primer amplification. TCRdb's copy holds only in-frame clones and misses some; the assay was immunoSEQ multiplex PCR. Clone size and the V and J calls come from that table; the DNA yielded D and trimming. This sample has roughly 300,000 clones, with around four fifths found just once. The CDR3 is 15 amino acids. Germline V CDR1 and CDR2: LNHNV, YYDKDF (reference sequence). The germline V and J ends were trimmed by 0 bases and 8 bases, with 13 bases remaining between them. This chain connects TRBV15 to TRBJ1-4; a possible D gene is TRBD1 (5 bases). Sequencing used peripheral blood. This sequence originates from a woman aged 50 to 60 who had recovered from COVID-19. The CDR3 spells CATSREGQGREKLFF. DNA of the CDR3: TGTGCCACCAGCAGAGAAGGGCAGGGTCGGGAAAAACTGTTTTTT.